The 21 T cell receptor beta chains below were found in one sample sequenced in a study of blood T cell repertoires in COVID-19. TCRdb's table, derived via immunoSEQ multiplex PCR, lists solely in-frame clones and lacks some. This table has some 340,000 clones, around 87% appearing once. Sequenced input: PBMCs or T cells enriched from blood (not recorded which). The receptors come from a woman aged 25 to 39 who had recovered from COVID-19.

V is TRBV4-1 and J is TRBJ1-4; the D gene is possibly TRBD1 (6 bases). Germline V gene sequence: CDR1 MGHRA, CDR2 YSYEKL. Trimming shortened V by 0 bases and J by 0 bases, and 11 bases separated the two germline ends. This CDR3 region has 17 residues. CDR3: CASSQDPGDATNEKLFF. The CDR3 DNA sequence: TGCGCCAGCAGCCAAGATCCAGGGGATGCAACTAATGAAAAACTGTTTTTT.

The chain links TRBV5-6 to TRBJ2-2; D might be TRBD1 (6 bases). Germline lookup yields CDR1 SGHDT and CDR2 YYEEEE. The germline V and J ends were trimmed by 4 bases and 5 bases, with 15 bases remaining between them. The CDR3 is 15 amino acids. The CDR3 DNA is TGTGCCAGCAGCCGGGACACCGGCCATACCGGGGAGCTGTTTTTT. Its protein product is CASSRDTGHTGELFF.

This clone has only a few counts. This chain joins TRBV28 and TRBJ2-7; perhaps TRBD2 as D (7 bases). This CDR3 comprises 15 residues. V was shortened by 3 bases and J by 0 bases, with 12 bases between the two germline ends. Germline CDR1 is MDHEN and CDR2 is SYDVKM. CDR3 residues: CASSFPGEGSYEQYF. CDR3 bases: TGTGCCAGCAGTTTTCCAGGGGAGGGCTCCTACGAGCAGTACTTC. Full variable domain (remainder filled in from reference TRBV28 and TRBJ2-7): DVKVTQSSRYLVKRTGEKVFLECVQDMDHENMFWYRQDPGLGLRLIYFSYDVKMKEKGDIPEGYSVSREKKERFSLILESASTNQTSMYLCASSFPGEGSYEQYFGPGTRLTVT.

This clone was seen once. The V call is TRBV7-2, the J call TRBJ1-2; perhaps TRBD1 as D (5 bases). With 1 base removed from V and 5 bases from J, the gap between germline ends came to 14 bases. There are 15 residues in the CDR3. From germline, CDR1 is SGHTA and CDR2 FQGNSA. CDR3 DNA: TGTGCCAGCAGCTTAGGCGGGGCGGAGGCTTATGGCTACACCTTC. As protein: CASSLGGAEAYGYTF.

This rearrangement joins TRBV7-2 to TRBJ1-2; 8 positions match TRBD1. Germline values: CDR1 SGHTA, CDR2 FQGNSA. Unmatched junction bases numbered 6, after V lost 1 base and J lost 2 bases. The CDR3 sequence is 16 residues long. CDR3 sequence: CASSLVPTGVNYGYTF. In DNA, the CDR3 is TGTGCCAGCAGCTTAGTGCCGACAGGGGTGAACTATGGCTACACCTTC.

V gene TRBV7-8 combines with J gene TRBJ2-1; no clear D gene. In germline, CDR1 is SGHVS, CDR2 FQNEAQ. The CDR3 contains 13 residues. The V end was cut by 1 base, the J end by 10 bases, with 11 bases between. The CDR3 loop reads CASSLGPEAEQFF. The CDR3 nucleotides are TGTGCCAGCAGCTTAGGGCCCGAAGCGGAGCAGTTCTTC. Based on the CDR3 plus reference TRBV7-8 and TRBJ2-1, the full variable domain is GAGVSQSPRYKVAKRGQDVALRCDPISGHVSLFWYQQALGQGPEFLTYFQNEAQLDKSGLPSDRFFAERPEGSVSTLKIQRTQQEDSAVYLCASSLGPEAEQFFGPGTRLTVL.

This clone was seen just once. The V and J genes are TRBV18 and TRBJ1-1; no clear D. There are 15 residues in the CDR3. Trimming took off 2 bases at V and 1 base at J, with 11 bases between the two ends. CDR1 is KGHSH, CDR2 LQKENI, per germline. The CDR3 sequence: CASSPDRHPNTEAFF. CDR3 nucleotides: TGTGCCAGCTCACCAGATAGACACCCGAACACTGAAGCTTTCTTT.

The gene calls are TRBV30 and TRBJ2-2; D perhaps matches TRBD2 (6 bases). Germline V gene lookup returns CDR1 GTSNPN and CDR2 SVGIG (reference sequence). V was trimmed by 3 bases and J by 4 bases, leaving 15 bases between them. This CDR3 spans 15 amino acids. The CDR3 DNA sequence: TGTGCCTGGAGAAATCCGGGACTGTTCACCGGGGAGCTGTTTTTT. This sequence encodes CAWRNPGLFTGELFF.

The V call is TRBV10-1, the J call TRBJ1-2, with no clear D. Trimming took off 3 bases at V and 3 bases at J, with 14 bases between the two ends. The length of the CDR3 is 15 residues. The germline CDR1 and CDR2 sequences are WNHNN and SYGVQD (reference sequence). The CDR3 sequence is CASSDSPTPDYGYTF. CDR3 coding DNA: TGCGCCAGCAGTGACTCACCTACCCCGGACTATGGCTACACCTTC.

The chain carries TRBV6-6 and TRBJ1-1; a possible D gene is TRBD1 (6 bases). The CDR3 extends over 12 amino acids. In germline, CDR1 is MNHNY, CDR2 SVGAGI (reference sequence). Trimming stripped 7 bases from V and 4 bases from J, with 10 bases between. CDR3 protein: CASTVGGTEAFF. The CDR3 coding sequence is TGTGCCAGCACGGTAGGGGGCACTGAAGCTTTCTTT.

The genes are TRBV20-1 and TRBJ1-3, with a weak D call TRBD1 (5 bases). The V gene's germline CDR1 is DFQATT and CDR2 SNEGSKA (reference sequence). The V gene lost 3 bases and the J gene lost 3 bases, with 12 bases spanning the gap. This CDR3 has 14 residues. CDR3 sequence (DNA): TGCAGTGCTAGTCAGGGTTCTGTTGGAAACACCATATATTTT. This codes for CSASQGSVGNTIYF.

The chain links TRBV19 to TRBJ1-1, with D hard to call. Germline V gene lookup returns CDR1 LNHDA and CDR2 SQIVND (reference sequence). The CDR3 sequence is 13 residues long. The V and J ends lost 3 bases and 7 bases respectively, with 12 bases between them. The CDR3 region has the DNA TGTGCCAGTAGTATCCGTCCTATTGGTGAAGCTTTCTTT. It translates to CASSIRPIGEAFF.

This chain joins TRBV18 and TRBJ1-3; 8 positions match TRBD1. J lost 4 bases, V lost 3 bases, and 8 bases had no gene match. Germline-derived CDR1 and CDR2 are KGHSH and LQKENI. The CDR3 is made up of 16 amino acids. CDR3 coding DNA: TGTGCCAGCTCACCTACGGCAGGGGGCATCGGAAACACCATATATTTT. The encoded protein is CASSPTAGGIGNTIYF.

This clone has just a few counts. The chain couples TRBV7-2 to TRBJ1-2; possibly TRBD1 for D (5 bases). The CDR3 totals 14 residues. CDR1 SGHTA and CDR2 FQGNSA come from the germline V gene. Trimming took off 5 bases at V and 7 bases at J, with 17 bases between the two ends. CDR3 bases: TGTGCCAGCAGCGAAGGTGGGGGGAATATTGGCTACACCTTC. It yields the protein CASSEGGGNIGYTF.

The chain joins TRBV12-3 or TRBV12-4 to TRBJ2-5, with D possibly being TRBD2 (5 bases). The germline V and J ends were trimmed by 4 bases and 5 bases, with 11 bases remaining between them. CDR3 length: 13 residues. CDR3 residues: CASSSTRRETQYF. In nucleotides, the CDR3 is TGTGCCAGCAGTTCCACCCGGAGGGAGACCCAGTACTTC.

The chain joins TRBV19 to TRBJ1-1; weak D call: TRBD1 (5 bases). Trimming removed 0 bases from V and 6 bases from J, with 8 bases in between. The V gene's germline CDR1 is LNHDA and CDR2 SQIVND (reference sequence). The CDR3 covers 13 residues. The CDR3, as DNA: TGTGCCAGTAGTATAGAGGGAGGGGCTGAAGCTTTCTTT. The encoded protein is CASSIEGGAEAFF. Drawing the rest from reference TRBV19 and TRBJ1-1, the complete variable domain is DGGITQSPKYLFRKEGQNVTLSCEQNLNHDAMYWYRQDPGQGLRLIYYSQIVNDFQKGDIAEGYSVSREKKESFPLTVTSAQKNPTAFYLCASSIEGGAEAFFGQGTRLTVV.

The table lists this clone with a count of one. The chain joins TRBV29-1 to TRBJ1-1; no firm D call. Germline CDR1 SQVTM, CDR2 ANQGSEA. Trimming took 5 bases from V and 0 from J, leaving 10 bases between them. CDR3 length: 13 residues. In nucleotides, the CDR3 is TGCAGCGTTCACCCAGATATGAACACTGAAGCTTTCTTT. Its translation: CSVHPDMNTEAFF.

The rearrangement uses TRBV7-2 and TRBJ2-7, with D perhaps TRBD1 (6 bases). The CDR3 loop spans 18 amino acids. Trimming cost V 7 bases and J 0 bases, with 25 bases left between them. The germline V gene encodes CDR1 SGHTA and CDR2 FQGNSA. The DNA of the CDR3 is TGTGCCAGCAACAATGGGGGCGTCGGGCATTCCGGCTCCTACGAGCAGTACTTC. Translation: CASNNGGVGHSGSYEQYF.

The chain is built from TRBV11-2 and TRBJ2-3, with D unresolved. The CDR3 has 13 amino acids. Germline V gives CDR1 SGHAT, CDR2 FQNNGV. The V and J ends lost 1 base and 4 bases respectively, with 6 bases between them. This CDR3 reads CASSLGLSDTQYF. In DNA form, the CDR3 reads TGTGCCAGCAGCTTAGGACTGTCAGATACGCAGTATTTT.

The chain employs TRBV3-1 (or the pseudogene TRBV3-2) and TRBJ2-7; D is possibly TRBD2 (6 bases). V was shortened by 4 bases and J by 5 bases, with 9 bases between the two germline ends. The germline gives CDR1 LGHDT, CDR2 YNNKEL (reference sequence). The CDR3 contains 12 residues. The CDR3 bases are TGTGCCAGCAGCCGGGGGACTGACGAGCAGTACTTC. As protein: CASSRGTDEQYF.

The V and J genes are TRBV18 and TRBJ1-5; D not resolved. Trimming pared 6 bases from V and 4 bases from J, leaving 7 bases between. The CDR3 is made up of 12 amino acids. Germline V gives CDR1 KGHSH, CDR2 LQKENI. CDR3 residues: CASSTTNQPQHF. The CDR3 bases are TGTGCCAGCTCCACTACGAATCAGCCCCAGCATTTT.